The entry below describes one TCR beta chain. Its target is not known. TCRdb itself ran the PCR reads through MiXCR, one entry per CDR3 protein. The sample shows nearly 650,000 distinct CDR3 sequences, over 25% of them seen only once. This CDR3 spans 14 amino acids. With V trimmed by 3 bases and J by 9 bases, 10 bases remained unmatched. Germline CDR1 and CDR2: MDHEN and SYDVKM. This record comes from a study of molecular identifiers for immune sequencing clone quantification. General study findings and limits: Even with more than 950,000 naive cells present, spiked Jurkat TCR RNA from one cell was reportedly detectable. Naive cells had under 1% of molecules in clones above 20 RNA copies, effectors over 98%.

The sequenced sample was naive CD8+ T cells from blood, with Jurkat cell RNA spiked in. Subset of the sample: FACS-sorted CD8+CD4-CCR7+CD45RA+ naive T cells. This sequence joins TRBV28 and TRBJ1-2; the match to TRBD1 covers 7 bases. The receptor comes from a human donor in good health. Some libraries in this study had Jurkat cell RNA spiked in. The CDR3 nucleotides read TGTGCCAGCAGTTTTGTGGCAGGGGGGTCTAGCTACACCTTC. It is translated as CASSFVAGGSSYTF.